This T cell receptor beta chain came from a study of shared clonotypes between healthy human individuals. The data were produced by immunoSEQ multiplex PCR, yet TCRdb's version contains in-frame clones alone and is incomplete. The sample includes 780,000 or so clones, 72% of them seen just once. General observations from the study: Estimated richness values were generally larger in naive subsets than in memory subsets. Sequencing depth was expected to influence donor clonotype sharing. The sharing of 5% to 5.5% of naive CD4 clonotypes was seen across a few donors.

A word on this clone: Its antigen remains unknown.

The germline V gene has CDR1 SQVTM and CDR2 ANQGSEA. V shed 5 bases and J shed 5 bases, with 12 bases lying between them. The CDR3 runs to 12 residues. Specimen: memory CD4+ T cells sorted from blood. Subset described: CD45RA-negative fraction. This chain connects TRBV29-1 to TRBJ2-5, with D maybe TRBD1 (5 bases). The source is a woman aged 25 to 39 in good health. In nucleotides, the CDR3 is TGCAGCGTTTACGCAGGGTACGAGACCCAGTACTTC. Its translation: CSVYAGYETQYF.